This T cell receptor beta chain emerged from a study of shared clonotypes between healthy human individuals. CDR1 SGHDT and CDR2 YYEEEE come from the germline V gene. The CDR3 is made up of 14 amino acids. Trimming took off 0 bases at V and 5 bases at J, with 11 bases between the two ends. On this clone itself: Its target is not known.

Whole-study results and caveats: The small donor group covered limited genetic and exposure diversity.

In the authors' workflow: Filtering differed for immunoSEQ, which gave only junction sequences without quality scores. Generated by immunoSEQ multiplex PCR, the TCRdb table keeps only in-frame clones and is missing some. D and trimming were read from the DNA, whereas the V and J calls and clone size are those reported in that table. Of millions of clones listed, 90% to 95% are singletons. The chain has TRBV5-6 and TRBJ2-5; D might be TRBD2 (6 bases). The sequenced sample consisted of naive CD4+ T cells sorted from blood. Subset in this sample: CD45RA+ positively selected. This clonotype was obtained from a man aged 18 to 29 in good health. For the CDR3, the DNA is TGTGCCAGCAGCTTGGTCGGAGGGTTGGAGACCCAGTACTTC. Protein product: CASSLVGGLETQYF.